The clone carrying this T cell receptor beta chain was seen at least ten times. Its antigen is as yet unknown. The source of the sample is a study of spatial heterogeneity in lung cancer. Study-wide background: The study consistently detected more beta-chain than alpha-chain sequences. A module score for T cells, taken from matched bulk RNA-seq, correlated strongly with TCR transcript counts in tumor regions. Averaged across combinations, each unique TCR and UMI pairing appeared more than ten times in raw reads, which were uncorrected. General study results and limits: Counts that tracked tumor mutation counts were those of expanded intratumoral alpha and beta TCRs.

TCRdb called the 5' RACE reads again in MiXCR, with one record for every CDR3 protein. The sample yields about 100,000 distinct CDR3 sequences, approximately 4.7% seen once. As for time point: sample taken at primary tumor resection. Unsorted whole RNA samples from tumor, nontumor lung or frozen PBMC were sequenced. Germline-derived CDR1 and CDR2 are SGHAT and FQNNGV. Trimming shortened V by 2 bases and J by 3 bases, and 11 bases separated the two germline ends. The length of the CDR3 is 15 residues. The chain recombines TRBV11-2 with TRBJ2-1; D may be TRBD2 (6 bases). This TCR derives from a male donor with early-stage non-small cell lung cancer. The input for sequencing was lung tumor tissue, taken at surgery. The CDR3 spells CASSLLRGNYNEQFF. The CDR3, as DNA: TGTGCCAGCAGCTTATTGCGCGGGAACTACAATGAGCAGTTCTTC. The full variable domain, rest sourced from reference TRBV11-2 and TRBJ2-1, is EAGVAQSPRYKIIEKRQSVAFWCNPISGHATLYWYQQILGQGPKLLIQFQNNGVVDDSQLPKDRFSAERLKGVDSTLKIQPAKLEDSAVYLCASSLLRGNYNEQFFGPGTRLTVL.